This T cell receptor (beta chain) was sequenced for a study of blood T cell repertoires in COVID-19. Those enrolled, adults aged 18 to 89 years, came from about 24 US areas. This table comes from immunoSEQ multiplex PCR, and its TCRdb copy is limited to in-frame clones, with some not included. Here the sample spans fewer than 400,000 clones, around 85% being singletons. Germline V lookup: CDR1 KGHSH, CDR2 LQKENI. This CDR3 is built from 14 residues. The ends were cut back, 3 bases at V and 2 bases at J, with 10 bases in the middle. The sequenced sample was PBMCs or T cells enriched from blood (not recorded which). The chain uses TRBV18 and TRBJ1-2; no firm D call. The source of this sequence is a man aged 25 to 40 who had recovered from COVID-19. CDR3 sequence reads: CASSPQRYNYGYTF. CDR3 bases: TGTGCCAGCTCACCGCAGAGGTACAACTATGGCTACACCTTC.